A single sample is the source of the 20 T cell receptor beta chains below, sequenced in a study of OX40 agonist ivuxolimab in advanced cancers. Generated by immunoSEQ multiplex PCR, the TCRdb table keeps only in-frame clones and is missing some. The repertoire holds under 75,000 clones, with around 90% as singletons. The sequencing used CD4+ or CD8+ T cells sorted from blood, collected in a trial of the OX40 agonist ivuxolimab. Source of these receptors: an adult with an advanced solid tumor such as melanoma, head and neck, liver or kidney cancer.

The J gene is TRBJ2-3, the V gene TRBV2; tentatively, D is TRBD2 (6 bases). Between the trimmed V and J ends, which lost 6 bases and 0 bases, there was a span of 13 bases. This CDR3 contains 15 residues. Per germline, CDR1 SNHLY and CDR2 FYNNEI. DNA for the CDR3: TGTGCCAGCAGAGCGGGCCGGGCGAGCACAGATACGCAGTATTTT. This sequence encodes CASRAGRASTDTQYF. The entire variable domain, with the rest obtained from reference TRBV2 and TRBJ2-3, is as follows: EPEVTQTPSHQVTQMGQEVILRCVPISNHLYFYWYRQILGQKVEFLVSFYNNEISEKSEIFDDQFSVERPDGSNFTLKIRSTKLEDSAMYFCASRAGRASTDTQYFGPGTRLTVL.

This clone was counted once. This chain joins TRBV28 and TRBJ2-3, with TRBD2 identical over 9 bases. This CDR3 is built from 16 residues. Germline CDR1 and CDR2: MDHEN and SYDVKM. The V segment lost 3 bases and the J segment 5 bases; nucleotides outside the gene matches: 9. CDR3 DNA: TGTGCCAGCAGTTTGGGCGGGAGGGCCGGAGGAGATACGCAGTATTTT. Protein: CASSLGGRAGGDTQYF.

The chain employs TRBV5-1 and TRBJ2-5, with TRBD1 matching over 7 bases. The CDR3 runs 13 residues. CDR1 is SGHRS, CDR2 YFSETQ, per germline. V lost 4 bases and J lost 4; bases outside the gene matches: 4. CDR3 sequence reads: CASSKTGTETQYF. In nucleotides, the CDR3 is TGCGCCAGCAGCAAGACAGGGACAGAGACCCAGTACTTC.

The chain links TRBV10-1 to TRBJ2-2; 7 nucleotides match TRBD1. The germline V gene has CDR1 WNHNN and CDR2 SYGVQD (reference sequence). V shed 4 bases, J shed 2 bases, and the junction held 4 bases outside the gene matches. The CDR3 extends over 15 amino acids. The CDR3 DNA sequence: TGCGCCAGCAGTGGGGACAGATATAACACCGGGGAGCTGTTTTTT. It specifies CASSGDRYNTGELFF.

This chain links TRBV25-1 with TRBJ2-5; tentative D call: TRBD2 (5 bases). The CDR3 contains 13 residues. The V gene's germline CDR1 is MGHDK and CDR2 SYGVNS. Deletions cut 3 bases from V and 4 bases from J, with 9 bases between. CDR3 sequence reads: CASSDGGGETQYF. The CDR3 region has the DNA TGTGCCAGCAGTGATGGAGGCGGAGAGACCCAGTACTTC.

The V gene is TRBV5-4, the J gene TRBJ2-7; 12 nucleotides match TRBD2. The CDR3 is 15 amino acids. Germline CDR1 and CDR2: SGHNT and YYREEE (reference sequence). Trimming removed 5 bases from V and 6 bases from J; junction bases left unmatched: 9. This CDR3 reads CASSSRLAGAFEQYF. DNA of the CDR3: TGTGCCAGCAGTTCCCGACTAGCGGGGGCCTTCGAGCAGTACTTC.

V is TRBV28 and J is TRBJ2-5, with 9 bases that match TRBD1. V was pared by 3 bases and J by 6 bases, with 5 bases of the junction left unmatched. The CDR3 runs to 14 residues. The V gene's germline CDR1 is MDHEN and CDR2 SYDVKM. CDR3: CASSFTGGAKTQYF. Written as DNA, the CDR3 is TGTGCCAGCAGTTTCACAGGGGGCGCGAAGACCCAGTACTTC.

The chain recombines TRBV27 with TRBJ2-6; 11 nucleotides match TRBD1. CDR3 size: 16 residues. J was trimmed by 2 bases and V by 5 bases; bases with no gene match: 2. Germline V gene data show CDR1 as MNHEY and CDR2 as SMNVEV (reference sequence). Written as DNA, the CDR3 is TGTGCCAGCAGTCGGACAGGGGGCGCTGGGGCCAACGTCCTGACTTTC. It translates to CASSRTGGAGANVLTF.

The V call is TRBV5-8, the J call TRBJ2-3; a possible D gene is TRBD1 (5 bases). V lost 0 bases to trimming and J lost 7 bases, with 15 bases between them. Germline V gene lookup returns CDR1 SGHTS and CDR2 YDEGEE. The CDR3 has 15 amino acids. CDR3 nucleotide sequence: TGTGCCAGCAGCTTGGGGGGCTGGCGCACGAATACGCAGTATTTT. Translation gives CASSLGGWRTNTQYF.

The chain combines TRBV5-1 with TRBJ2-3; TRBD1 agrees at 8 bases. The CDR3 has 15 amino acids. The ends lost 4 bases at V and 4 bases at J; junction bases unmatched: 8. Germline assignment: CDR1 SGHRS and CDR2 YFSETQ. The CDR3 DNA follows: TGCGCCAGCAGCACGCTGCAGGGGGCTGCAGATACGCAGTATTTT. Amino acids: CASSTLQGAADTQYF.

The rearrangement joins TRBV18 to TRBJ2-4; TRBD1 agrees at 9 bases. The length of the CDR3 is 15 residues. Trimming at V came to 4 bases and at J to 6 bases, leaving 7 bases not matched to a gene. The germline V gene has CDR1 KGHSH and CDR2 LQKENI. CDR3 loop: CASSRNRGRINIQYF. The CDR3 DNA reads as TGTGCCAGCTCACGCAACAGGGGGCGTATAAACATTCAGTACTTC.

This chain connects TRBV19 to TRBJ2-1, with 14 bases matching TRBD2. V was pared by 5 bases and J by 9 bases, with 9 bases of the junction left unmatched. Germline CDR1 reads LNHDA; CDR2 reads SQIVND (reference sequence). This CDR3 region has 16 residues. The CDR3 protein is CASSSAGTSGRAEQFF. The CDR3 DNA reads TGTGCCAGTAGTTCTGCCGGGACTAGCGGGAGAGCTGAGCAGTTCTTC.

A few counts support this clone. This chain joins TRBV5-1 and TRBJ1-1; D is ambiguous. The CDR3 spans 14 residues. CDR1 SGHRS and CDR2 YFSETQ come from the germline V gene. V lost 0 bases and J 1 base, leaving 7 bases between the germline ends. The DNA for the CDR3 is TGCGCCAGCAGCTTGGTGGGAAGGAACACTGAAGCTTTCTTT. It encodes CASSLVGRNTEAFF.

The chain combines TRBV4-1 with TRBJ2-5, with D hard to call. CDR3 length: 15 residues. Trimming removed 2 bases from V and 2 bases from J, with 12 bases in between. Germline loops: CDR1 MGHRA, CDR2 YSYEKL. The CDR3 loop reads CASSQLGLYQETQYF. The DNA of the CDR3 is TGCGCCAGCAGCCAATTAGGCTTATATCAAGAGACCCAGTACTTC.

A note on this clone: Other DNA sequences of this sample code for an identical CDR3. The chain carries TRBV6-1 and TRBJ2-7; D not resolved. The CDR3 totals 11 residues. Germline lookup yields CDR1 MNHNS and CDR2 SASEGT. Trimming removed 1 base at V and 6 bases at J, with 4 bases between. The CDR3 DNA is TGTGCCAGCAGTGAAGAGACCGAGCAGTACTTC. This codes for CASSEETEQYF.

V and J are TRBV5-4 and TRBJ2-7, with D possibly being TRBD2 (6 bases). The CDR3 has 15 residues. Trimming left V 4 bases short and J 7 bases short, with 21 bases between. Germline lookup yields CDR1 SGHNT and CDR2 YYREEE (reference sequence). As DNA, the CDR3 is TGTGCCAGCAGCCTCACGTCGGCCGGTGGGGGGGAGCAGTACTTC. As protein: CASSLTSAGGGEQYF.

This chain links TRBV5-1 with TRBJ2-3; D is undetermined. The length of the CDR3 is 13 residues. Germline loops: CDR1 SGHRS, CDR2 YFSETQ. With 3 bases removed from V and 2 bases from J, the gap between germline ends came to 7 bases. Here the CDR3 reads CASSWQPTDTQYF. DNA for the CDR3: TGCGCCAGCAGCTGGCAACCCACAGATACGCAGTATTTT.

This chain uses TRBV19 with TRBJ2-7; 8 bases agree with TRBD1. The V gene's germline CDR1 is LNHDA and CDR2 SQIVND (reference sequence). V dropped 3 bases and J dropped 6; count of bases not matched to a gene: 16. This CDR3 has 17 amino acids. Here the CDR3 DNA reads TGTGCCAGTAGTATCGTTTTTGGCAGGGGGCGTCCAGGCGAGCAGTACTTC. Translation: CASSIVFGRGRPGEQYF.

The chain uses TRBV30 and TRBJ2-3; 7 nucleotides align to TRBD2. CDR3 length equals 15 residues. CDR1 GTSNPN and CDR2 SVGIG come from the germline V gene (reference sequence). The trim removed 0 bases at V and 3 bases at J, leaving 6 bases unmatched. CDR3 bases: TGTGCCTGGAGTGTTGGCGGGAGTCAAACAGATACGCAGTATTTT. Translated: CAWSVGGSQTDTQYF. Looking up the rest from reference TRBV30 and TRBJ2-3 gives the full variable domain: SQTIHQWPATLVQPVGSPLSLECTVEGTSNPNLYWYRQAAGRGLQLLFYSVGIGQISSEVPQNLSASRPQDRQFILSSKKLLLSDSGFYLCAWSVGGSQTDTQYFGPGTRLTVL.

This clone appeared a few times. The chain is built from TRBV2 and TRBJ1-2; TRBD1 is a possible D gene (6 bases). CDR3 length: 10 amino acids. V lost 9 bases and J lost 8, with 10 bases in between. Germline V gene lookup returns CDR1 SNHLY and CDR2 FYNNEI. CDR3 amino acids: CASARGGYTF. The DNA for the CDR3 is TGTGCCAGTGCGAGGGGGGGCTACACCTTC.